The TCR beta chain under discussion was sequenced for a study of naive and memory T cell subsets. The study's findings and limits: Naive repertoires, especially CD8, held a few larger clonotypes, possibly memory cells re-expressing CD45RA. In CD4 and CD8 cells, diversity dropped from naive through EMRA.

An equimolar mix of two oligonucleotides served as the beta constant-region primer for TRBC1 and TRBC2. Using its own MiXCR run on the UMI-ligation and nested PCR reads, TCRdb lists one record per CDR3 protein. The top ten hold approximately 0.15% of the sample, which has 140,000 to 150,000 distinct CDR3 sequences, 15% to 20% seen once. This clonotype occurred a few times. The antigen is undetermined. CD4+ T cell IFNgamma after overnight CMV lysate exposure gave donor CMV status. The source is a human donor in good health. Sequencing was performed on naive CD4+ T cells from blood.

CDR3 protein: CASSKGLASLNYEQYF. In DNA, the CDR3 is TGTGCCAGCAGCAAGGGACTAGCGAGCCTAAACTACGAGCAGTACTTC. The genes are TRBV12-3 or TRBV12-4 and TRBJ2-7, with 10 bases identical to TRBD2. The CDR3 runs to 16 residues. Trimming cost V 6 bases and J 3 bases; bases outside gene matches: 11.